This TCR beta chain emerged from a study of blood T cell repertoires in COVID-19. Study-wide background: Sources were T cells, B-cell-depleted T cells, or PBMCs; the material itself was cDNA or gDNA.

TCRdb's table, derived via immunoSEQ multiplex PCR, lists solely in-frame clones and lacks some. The sample contains tens of thousands of clones, 80% to 90% of which appear only once. The CDR3 totals 16 residues. Trimming took off 1 base at V and 4 bases at J, with 13 bases between the two ends. Germline lookup yields CDR1 SNHLY and CDR2 FYNNEI. The origin of this receptor is a woman aged 60-75 years with COVID-19, enrolled during active disease. Material for sequencing was peripheral blood. The chain recombines TRBV2 with TRBJ1-4; D gene ambiguous. The CDR3 nucleotides read TGTGCCAGCAGTGAAGTATACCAAGCGGGTAATGAAAAACTGTTTTTT. It codes for CASSEVYQAGNEKLFF.